One sample yielded the 25 T cell receptor beta chains listed below, sequenced in a study of control samples from healthy donors and cancer patients. Profiling relied on immunoSEQ multiplex PCR, and the TCRdb table lists in-frame clones only, not all of them. The table includes 15,000 or so clones, just under 95% detected once. The sequenced sample consisted of PBMCs. The receptors originated from a man older than 75 with lung cancer.

In its sample, this clone was seen once. The V gene is TRBV10-3, the J gene TRBJ1-1; TRBD1 matches 9 bases. Germline assignment: CDR1 ENHRY and CDR2 SYGVKD. The V and J ends lost 5 bases and 4 bases, in that order; junction bases with no gene match: 14. The CDR3 has 17 amino acids. CDR3 in amino acids: CAISRPPGQGGGTEAFF. CDR3 DNA: TGTGCCATCAGTCGACCTCCGGGACAGGGTGGAGGCACTGAAGCTTTCTTT.

V is TRBV28 and J is TRBJ1-3; tentative D call: TRBD1 (6 bases). The CDR3 totals 16 residues. Germline loops: CDR1 MDHEN, CDR2 SYDVKM. Trimming shortened V by 5 bases and J by 0 bases, and 14 bases separated the two germline ends. For the CDR3, the DNA is TGTGCCAGCAGTGCCCAACAGGGCTTCTCTGGAAACACCATATATTTT. Its protein product is CASSAQQGFSGNTIYF.

This chain uses TRBV5-6 with TRBJ1-2; weak D call: TRBD1 (5 bases). V was clipped by 4 bases and J by 0 bases, with 16 bases between them. The CDR3 has 16 amino acids. Looked up from germline, CDR1 is SGHDT and CDR2 is YYEEEE. CDR3 nucleotides: TGTGCCAGCAGCCTCCCTGGGACGGCAGCTAACTATGGCTACACCTTC. This encodes CASSLPGTAANYGYTF.

There are a few counts of this clone. The gene calls are TRBV3-1 (or the pseudogene TRBV3-2) and TRBJ1-5, with D tentatively TRBD1 (5 bases). This CDR3 region has 14 residues. The V end lost 2 bases, the J end lost 7 bases, and 12 bases lay between the germline ends. Germline V gene data show CDR1 as LGHDT and CDR2 as YNNKEL (reference sequence). CDR3 in DNA: TGTGCCAGCAGCCAAAGGGCCAAGGGGCAGCCCCAGCATTTT. Translated: CASSQRAKGQPQHF.

The chain is built from TRBV19 and TRBJ1-4, with D unclear. The CDR3 is made up of 14 amino acids. The germline V and J ends were trimmed by 3 bases and 5 bases, with 10 bases remaining between them. CDR1 and CDR2 from the germline V gene are LNHDA and SQIVND (reference sequence). CDR3 amino acids: CASSIYGQNEKLFF. The CDR3 DNA reads as TGTGCCAGTAGTATTTACGGCCAAAATGAAAAACTGTTTTTT.

V usage is TRBV15 and J usage is TRBJ2-5; 7 nucleotides align to TRBD1. The CDR3 loop spans 16 amino acids. V trimming: 3 bases; J trimming: 5 bases; junction bases outside the gene matches: 12. Per germline, CDR1 LNHNV and CDR2 YYDKDF (reference sequence). Here the CDR3 DNA reads TGTGCCACCAGCAGTAACCCGGGACAGATAATTGAGACCCAGTACTTC. As protein: CATSSNPGQIIETQYF.

The V gene is TRBV29-1, the J gene TRBJ1-4; 11 positions agree with TRBD1. CDR3 length: 14 residues. Germline CDR1 reads SQVTM; CDR2 reads ANQGSEA. V was pared by 4 bases and J by 11 bases, with 9 bases of the junction left unmatched. The CDR3 loop reads CSVVAGTGGGKLFF. The DNA of the CDR3 is TGCAGCGTTGTTGCCGGGACAGGGGGAGGTAAACTGTTTTTT.

The rearrangement uses TRBV7-6 and TRBJ2-5; weak D call: TRBD1 (6 bases). CDR1 and CDR2 from the germline V gene are SGHVS and FNYEAQ. Deletions cut 3 bases from V and 2 bases from J, with 13 bases between. This CDR3 spans 15 amino acids. The CDR3 sequence is CASSLIGQGQETQYF. CDR3 nucleotide sequence: TGTGCCAGCAGCTTGATCGGGCAGGGGCAAGAGACCCAGTACTTC. Full variable domain (missing parts from reference TRBV7-6 and TRBJ2-5): GAGVSQSPRYKVTKRGQDVALRCDPISGHVSLYWYRQALGQGPEFLTYFNYEAQQDKSGLPNDRFSAERPEGSISTLTIQRTEQRDSAMYRCASSLIGQGQETQYFGPGTRLLVL.

This rearrangement joins TRBV10-2 to TRBJ1-3; unclear D gene. The germline CDR1 and CDR2 sequences are WSHSY and SAAADI. The CDR3 runs to 14 residues. The V gene lost 3 bases and the J gene lost 0 bases, with 6 bases spanning the gap. Here the CDR3 reads CASSEGPSGNTIYF. CDR3 in DNA: TGCGCCAGCAGTGAAGGTCCCTCTGGAAACACCATATATTTT.

The gene calls are TRBV7-2 and TRBJ2-1; 8 bases align to TRBD1. The CDR3 covers 13 residues. Germline CDR1 is SGHTA and CDR2 is FQGNSA. Trimming at V came to 1 base and at J to 7 bases, leaving 0 bases not matched to a gene. The CDR3 coding sequence is TGTGCCAGCAGCTTAGGGACAGGGAATGAGCAGTTCTTC. As protein: CASSLGTGNEQFF.

This chain uses TRBV6-5 with TRBJ1-1, with 7 bases matching TRBD1. The CDR3 covers 14 residues. V trimming: 6 bases; J trimming: 3 bases; junction bases outside the gene matches: 7. Germline V gives CDR1 MNHEY, CDR2 SVGAGI. Here the CDR3 DNA reads TGTGCCAGCAGGAAGAGGGGGCTGGACACTGAAGCTTTCTTT. Protein product: CASRKRGLDTEAFF.

This clone came up once. V gene TRBV9 combines with J gene TRBJ2-3; 8 nucleotides line up with TRBD2. Trimming removed 2 bases from V and 1 base from J; junction bases left unmatched: 6. Germline V gene sequence: CDR1 SGDLS, CDR2 YYNGEE. CDR3 size: 16 residues. The DNA for the CDR3 is TGTGCCAGCAGCGTTGCGGGTAGCGGGGGCACAGATACGCAGTATTTT. Protein: CASSVAGSGGTDTQYF. Together with reference TRBV9 and TRBJ2-3, the CDR3 gives the full variable domain: DSGVTQTPKHLITATGQRVTLRCSPRSGDLSVYWYQQSLDQGLQFLIQYYNGEERAKGNILERFSAQQFPDLHSELNLSSLELGDSALYFCASSVAGSGGTDTQYFGPGTRLTVL.

The chain joins TRBV4-1 to TRBJ1-2; D not resolved. Germline loops: CDR1 MGHRA, CDR2 YSYEKL. V lost 7 bases and J 2 bases, leaving 20 bases between the germline ends. This CDR3 is 16 amino acids long. The CDR3 spells CASNYGHQMRNYGYTF. The CDR3 nucleotides read TGCGCCAGCAACTACGGTCACCAGATGAGGAACTATGGCTACACCTTC.

The chain links TRBV10-2 to TRBJ1-2, with D maybe TRBD1 (5 bases). V was cut by 2 bases and J by 4 bases, with 11 bases left in between. Germline CDR1 WSHSY, CDR2 SAAADI. The CDR3 extends over 14 amino acids. The CDR3 region has the DNA TGCGCCAGCAGTGAGGACTGGACATCCTATGGCTACACCTTC. Translating it yields CASSEDWTSYGYTF.

This clone was seen just once. The V and J genes are TRBV18 and TRBJ2-2; D is unresolved. CDR3 length: 16 residues. Per the germline V gene, CDR1 is KGHSH and CDR2 is LQKENI. V was clipped by 3 bases and J by 5 bases, with 16 bases between them. For the CDR3, the DNA is TGTGCCAGCTCACCGAGTTGGGGAATAACGACCGGGGAGCTGTTTTTT. Amino acids: CASSPSWGITTGELFF.

The chain combines TRBV18 with TRBJ1-1, with 8 bases aligning to TRBD1. The CDR3 has 18 amino acids. V trimming: 4 bases; J trimming: 1 base; junction bases outside the gene matches: 14. The germline gives CDR1 KGHSH, CDR2 LQKENI. This chain's CDR3 is CASSRDRGAIEGNTEAFF. The CDR3 bases are TGTGCCAGCTCACGAGACAGGGGAGCGATTGAGGGGAACACTGAAGCTTTCTTT.

This chain uses TRBV28 with TRBJ2-7, with D hard to call. Germline values: CDR1 MDHEN, CDR2 SYDVKM. V shed 7 bases and J shed 8 bases, with 15 bases lying between them. The CDR3 totals 12 residues. The CDR3 here is CASTPPRGQQYF. As DNA, the CDR3 is TGTGCCAGCACCCCCCCCCGTGGTCAGCAGTACTTC.

This chain joins TRBV10-3 and TRBJ1-5, with unresolved D. The germline V and J ends were trimmed by 7 bases and 0 bases, with 7 bases remaining between them. CDR1 is ENHRY and CDR2 is SYGVKD in the germline V gene. CDR3 length: 13 amino acids. The CDR3 sequence is CAINPDSNQPQHF. The CDR3 DNA reads TGTGCCATCAATCCAGATAGCAATCAGCCCCAGCATTTT.

The chain links TRBV19 to TRBJ1-1; D is perhaps TRBD1 (6 bases). The V gene lost 5 bases and the J gene lost 6 bases, with 13 bases spanning the gap. CDR1 is LNHDA and CDR2 is SQIVND in the germline V gene (reference sequence). This CDR3 spans 13 amino acids. The CDR3 spells CASSQQGFAEAFF. In DNA form, the CDR3 reads TGTGCCAGTAGTCAACAGGGTTTCGCTGAAGCTTTCTTT.

Only one count was recorded for this clone. The CDR3 DNA follows: TGTGCCAGTAGAATTTCCTCAGGGCCAGAGAATTCACCCCTCCACTTT. Translated: CASRISSGPENSPLHF. V and J are TRBV19 and TRBJ1-6, with D maybe TRBD1 (5 bases). This CDR3 spans 16 amino acids. V was cut by 6 bases and J by 7 bases, with 19 bases left in between. Germline V gene lookup returns CDR1 LNHDA and CDR2 SQIVND (reference sequence). The variable domain in full, with the rest retrieved from reference TRBV19 and TRBJ1-6, is DGGITQSPKYLFRKEGQNVTLSCEQNLNHDAMYWYRQDPGQGLRLIYYSQIVNDFQKGDIAEGYSVSREKKESFPLTVTSAQKNPTAFYLCASRISSGPENSPLHFGNGTRLTVT.

In this sample, this clone turned up once. V is TRBV7-2 and J is TRBJ1-4, with 11 bases matching TRBD1. Germline V gives CDR1 SGHTA, CDR2 FQGNSA. The CDR3 contains 17 residues. The V segment lost 5 bases and the J segment 8 bases; nucleotides outside the gene matches: 13. The chain's CDR3 is CASSLQRPGQGDEKLFF. CDR3 DNA: TGTGCCAGCAGCCTGCAGCGACCGGGACAGGGGGACGAAAAACTGTTTTTT.

This chain uses TRBV2 with TRBJ1-2, with D uncertain. CDR1 SNHLY and CDR2 FYNNEI come from the germline V gene. V lost 1 base and J lost 4, with 13 bases in between. This CDR3 is built from 15 residues. The CDR3 coding sequence is TGTGCCAGCAGTGAAGTAGTAGGAGGGTTCTATGGCTACACCTTC. Its protein is CASSEVVGGFYGYTF.

The gene calls are TRBV5-1 and TRBJ2-2, with unresolved D. This CDR3 contains 14 residues. CDR1 and CDR2 from the germline V gene are SGHRS and YFSETQ. Trimming shortened V by 4 bases and J by 0 bases, and 7 bases separated the two germline ends. The CDR3 is CASSLTTNTGELFF. The DNA for the CDR3 is TGCGCCAGCAGCCTAACTACGAACACCGGGGAGCTGTTTTTT.

The chain carries TRBV19 and TRBJ2-2, with TRBD1 as a possible D gene (5 bases). The V gene's germline CDR1 is LNHDA and CDR2 SQIVND (reference sequence). This CDR3 is built from 16 residues. V lost 6 bases, J lost 3 bases, and 17 bases lay in between. The CDR3 protein is CASRTQGAWDTGELFF. The CDR3 DNA follows: TGTGCCAGTAGGACCCAAGGGGCCTGGGACACCGGGGAGCTGTTTTTT.

This clone was observed once. The chain is built from TRBV7-9 and TRBJ2-3; 11 positions match TRBD2. This CDR3 comprises 16 residues. J lost 0 bases, V lost 5 bases, and 4 bases had no gene match. Germline values: CDR1 SEHNR, CDR2 FQNEAQ (reference sequence). CDR3 nucleotides: TGTGCCAGCAGCGCCGGACTAGCGGGTAGCACAGATACGCAGTATTTT. It translates to CASSAGLAGSTDTQYF. The full variable domain, its missing parts supplied by reference TRBV7-9 and TRBJ2-3, is DTGVSQNPRHKITKRGQNVTFRCDPISEHNRLYWYRQTLGQGPEFLTYFQNEAQLEKSRLLSDRFSAERPKGSFSTLEIQRTEQGDSAMYLCASSAGLAGSTDTQYFGPGTRLTVL.